This T cell receptor (beta chain) was documented in a study of T cells in women clearing cervical HPV infection. About this clone itself: The CDR3 end lies 3 residues beyond the end of the read and is filled in from the germline J gene.

The assay was immunoSEQ multiplex PCR, and TCRdb's table has in-frame clones only and misses some. The ten most abundant clones cover 5.5% to 7% of a sample with 20,000 or so clones. Germline values: CDR1 SNHLY, CDR2 FYNNEI. The CDR3 is 14 residues long. V was pared by 4 bases and J by 4 bases, with 13 bases between. The clonotype originates from a woman aged 18 to 69 with a cervical HPV16 infection that either progressed to CIN3+ or cleared (not recorded which). Source material: blood buffy coat. The V gene is TRBV2, the J gene TRBJ2-5; D is undetermined. CDR3 bases read: TGTGCCAGCAGTGCCCTAGACCCGTTAGAGACC. It encodes CASSALDPLET. The CDR3 in full is CASSALDPLETQYF.